Below are 27 T cell receptor beta chains sequenced from a single sample in a study of blood T cell repertoires in COVID-19. The data were produced by immunoSEQ multiplex PCR, yet TCRdb's version contains in-frame clones alone and is incomplete. The repertoire holds around 300,000 clones, 83% seen once, with approximately 10% in the top ten. Sequences were obtained from peripheral blood. The receptors stem from a woman between 50 and 59 years old who had recovered from COVID-19.

The rearrangement links TRBV5-1 to TRBJ2-3; the match to TRBD2 covers 11 bases. The CDR3 spans 18 residues. J was trimmed by 4 bases and V by 0 bases; bases with no gene match: 10. Per the germline V gene, CDR1 is SGHRS and CDR2 is YFSETQ. CDR3 nucleotide sequence: TGCGCCAGCAGCTTGGCCAAGTTAGCGGGGGGGCCAGCAGATACGCAGTATTTT. This encodes CASSLAKLAGGPADTQYF.

V and J are TRBV7-6 and TRBJ2-7; a weak D match, TRBD1 (5 bases). The CDR3 extends over 17 amino acids. V gave up 2 bases and J gave up 5 bases, with 22 bases separating them. Germline V gene data show CDR1 as SGHVS and CDR2 as FNYEAQ. In nucleotides, the CDR3 is TGTGCCAGCAGCTTACCTCATTCTGGACCAAGGGGCAACGAGCAGTACTTC. Protein sequence: CASSLPHSGPRGNEQYF.

V gene TRBV18 combines with J gene TRBJ1-1; 8 positions match TRBD1. Germline V gives CDR1 KGHSH, CDR2 LQKENI. J lost 5 bases, V lost 3 bases, and 11 bases had no gene match. The length of the CDR3 is 16 residues. DNA of the CDR3: TGTGCCAGCTCACCTAACCCAGGGGGCCTACAGACTGAAGCTTTCTTT. It translates to CASSPNPGGLQTEAFF. The entire variable domain, with the rest obtained from reference TRBV18 and TRBJ1-1, is as follows: NAGVMQNPRHLVRRRGQEARLRCSPMKGHSHVYWYRQLPEEGLKFMVYLQKENIIDESGMPKERFSAEFPKEGPSILRIQQVVRGDSAAYFCASSPNPGGLQTEAFFGQGTRLTVV.

The V call is TRBV6-5, the J call TRBJ1-1, with 8 bases aligning to TRBD1. The germline V gene encodes CDR1 MNHEY and CDR2 SVGAGI. V dropped 6 bases and J dropped 7; count of bases not matched to a gene: 10. This CDR3 comprises 14 residues. Written as DNA, the CDR3 is TGTGCCAGCAGGAGTGTGCAGGGGGCGGGTGAAGCTTTCTTT. Protein product: CASRSVQGAGEAFF.

This sequence joins TRBV27 and TRBJ2-6, with a possible D match to TRBD1 (7 bases). The germline CDR1 and CDR2 sequences are MNHEY and SMNVEV (reference sequence). V gave up 6 bases and J gave up 0 bases, with 18 bases separating them. The CDR3 has 18 amino acids. CDR3 sequence (DNA): TGTGCCAGCAGACCCTTTCAGGGGGGCCTCTCTGGGGCCAACGTCCTGACTTTC. This encodes CASRPFQGGLSGANVLTF.

As to this clone: In the same sample, other DNA sequences code for this CDR3. Written as DNA, the CDR3 is TGTGCCAGTACGGCAGGCGGCAATCAGCCCCAGCATTTT. Amino acid sequence: CASTAGGNQPQHF. The chain carries TRBV19 and TRBJ1-5; D not certain. CDR1 is LNHDA and CDR2 is SQIVND in the germline V gene (reference sequence). The CDR3 runs 13 residues. Between the trimmed V and J ends, which lost 7 bases and 2 bases, there was a span of 9 bases.

This clone is a singleton in its sample. V gene TRBV30 combines with J gene TRBJ2-5; 11 nucleotides match TRBD2. Trimming at V came to 1 base and at J to 5 bases, leaving 6 bases not matched to a gene. The germline V gene encodes CDR1 GTSNPN and CDR2 SVGIG (reference sequence). CDR3 length: 15 residues. CDR3 bases: TGTGCCTGGAGTGGAACTAGCGGGGGCGAGGAGACCCAGTACTTC. It codes for CAWSGTSGGEETQYF.

The chain combines TRBV6-5 with TRBJ1-5; D is unclear. The germline V gene has CDR1 MNHEY and CDR2 SVGAGI. CDR3 length equals 16 residues. With 2 bases removed from V and 2 bases from J, the gap between germline ends came to 13 bases. The CDR3 bases are TGTGCCAGCAGTTACAATTCGCGTACGGGCAATCAGCCCCAGCATTTT. Translated, it gives CASSYNSRTGNQPQHF.

The rearrangement joins TRBV11-2 to TRBJ2-5; TRBD2 matches 7 bases. This CDR3 contains 15 residues. The J segment lost 4 bases and the V segment lost 7 bases, leaving 12 bases of the junction unmatched. From germline, CDR1 is SGHAT and CDR2 FQNNGV. The CDR3 protein is CASTPGGVAGETQYF. The CDR3 DNA reads TGTGCCAGCACCCCCGGGGGTGTAGCGGGAGAGACCCAGTACTTC.

The rearrangement joins TRBV6-2 or TRBV6-3 to TRBJ1-2; unclear D gene. Looked up from germline, CDR1 is MNHEY and CDR2 is SVGEGT. Trimming removed 2 bases from V and 5 bases from J, with 6 bases in between. The length of the CDR3 is 12 residues. Here the CDR3 DNA reads TGTGCCAGCAGTTACACAGAATATGGCTACACCTTC. This translates into CASSYTEYGYTF.

This chain connects TRBV27 to TRBJ2-7; maybe TRBD1 (6 bases). V dropped 5 bases and J dropped 1 base, with 9 bases sitting between them. Looked up from germline, CDR1 is MNHEY and CDR2 is SMNVEV (reference sequence). CDR3 size: 13 residues. CDR3 bases: TGTGCCAGCAGTCGGCAGGGGTCCTACGAGCAGTACTTC. It specifies CASSRQGSYEQYF.

In its sample, this clone was seen a few times. The rearrangement joins TRBV7-2 to TRBJ2-1; possible D gene TRBD2, 5 bases. The germline CDR1 and CDR2 sequences are SGHTA and FQGNSA. V was cut by 6 bases and J by 5 bases, with 11 bases left in between. The CDR3 has 13 residues. CDR3: CASSRTVNNEQFF. Here the CDR3 DNA reads TGTGCCAGCAGTCGGACTGTTAACAATGAGCAGTTCTTC.

This clone has only one observation. The chain joins TRBV15 to TRBJ2-1; possibly TRBD2 for D (6 bases). CDR1 is LNHNV, CDR2 YYDKDF, per germline (reference sequence). V shed 0 bases and J shed 10 bases, with 10 bases lying between them. The CDR3 loop spans 13 amino acids. CDR3 sequence (DNA): TGTGCCACCAGCAGAGACATGGCGGGAGAGCAGTTCTTC. This translates into CATSRDMAGEQFF.

The V and J genes are TRBV28 and TRBJ1-1; 10 bases are shared with TRBD1. CDR1 MDHEN and CDR2 SYDVKM come from the germline V gene. The CDR3 length is 15 residues. Trimming cost V 5 bases and J 3 bases; bases outside gene matches: 6. The CDR3 loop is CASSSTGTGDTEAFF. DNA of the CDR3: TGTGCCAGCAGTAGTACCGGGACAGGGGACACTGAAGCTTTCTTT.

The genes are TRBV27 and TRBJ2-3; D gene uncertain. The CDR3 sequence is 13 residues long. V was trimmed by 1 base and J by 3 bases, leaving 5 bases between them. The germline V gene encodes CDR1 MNHEY and CDR2 SMNVEV (reference sequence). The CDR3 sequence is CASSLFSTDTQYF. CDR3 coding DNA: TGTGCCAGCAGTTTATTCAGTACAGATACGCAGTATTTT.

The genes are TRBV7-2 and TRBJ2-5; 9 bases match TRBD2. The germline CDR1 and CDR2 sequences are SGHTA and FQGNSA. The CDR3 has 14 amino acids. With 5 bases clipped from V and 6 bases from J, the junction kept 7 bases outside the gene matches. CDR3 in DNA: TGTGCCAGCAGCCCTAGCGGGGCTAAGCAGACCCAGTACTTC. Amino acids: CASSPSGAKQTQYF.

The rearrangement joins TRBV6-5 to TRBJ2-3; weak D call: TRBD2 (6 bases). CDR3 length equals 14 residues. V lost 6 bases, J lost 5 bases, and 15 bases lay in between. The germline CDR1 and CDR2 sequences are MNHEY and SVGAGI. The CDR3, as DNA: TGTGCCAGCAGGCCTCTGGGGAGGAGAGATACGCAGTATTTT. Protein sequence: CASRPLGRRDTQYF.

The chain joins TRBV20-1 to TRBJ2-7; D call uncertain. The CDR3 loop spans 13 amino acids. The V gene's germline CDR1 is DFQATT and CDR2 SNEGSKA (reference sequence). V was trimmed by 3 bases and J by 2 bases, leaving 11 bases between them. CDR3 sequence: CSASGLGAYEQYF. In DNA, the CDR3 is TGCAGTGCTAGTGGGCTAGGCGCCTACGAGCAGTACTTC.

V gene TRBV28 combines with J gene TRBJ1-2, with TRBD1 identical over 8 bases. Trimming at V came to 5 bases and at J to 5 bases, leaving 7 bases not matched to a gene. The germline V gene encodes CDR1 MDHEN and CDR2 SYDVKM. This CDR3 spans 14 amino acids. The CDR3 DNA follows: TGTGCCAGCAGTAGCCCGGGACAGGTGTATGGCTACACCTTC. It translates to CASSSPGQVYGYTF.

The chain is built from TRBV5-6 and TRBJ1-6, with 9 bases that match TRBD1. V lost 0 bases and J lost 7; bases outside the gene matches: 5. Germline V CDR1 and CDR2: SGHDT, YYEEEE. The CDR3 has 16 amino acids. CDR3 loop: CASSLGSGQGNSPLHF. CDR3 DNA: TGTGCCAGCAGCTTGGGGTCGGGACAGGGAAATTCACCCCTCCACTTT.

The gene calls are TRBV7-9 and TRBJ2-3; D unclear. In germline, CDR1 is SEHNR, CDR2 FQNEAQ (reference sequence). Trimming removed 2 bases from V and 2 bases from J, with 8 bases in between. The CDR3 totals 14 residues. DNA for the CDR3: TGTGCCAGCAGCTTACCCCAGAACACAGATACGCAGTATTTT. As protein: CASSLPQNTDTQYF.

The rearrangement uses TRBV7-9 and TRBJ1-1, with TRBD1 matching 8 bases. The V and J ends lost 3 bases and 4 bases, in that order; junction bases with no gene match: 1. The germline V gene encodes CDR1 SEHNR and CDR2 FQNEAQ (reference sequence). CDR3 length equals 13 residues. CDR3 amino acids: CASSFTGGTEAFF. DNA of the CDR3: TGTGCCAGCAGCTTTACAGGGGGCACTGAAGCTTTCTTT.

This clone was recorded a few times. The chain joins TRBV7-2 to TRBJ1-1, with a possible D match to TRBD1 (6 bases). Germline CDR1 reads SGHTA; CDR2 reads FQGNSA. V was pared by 8 bases and J by 5 bases, with 15 bases between. This CDR3 is built from 13 residues. The CDR3 protein is CASSPIQGTEAFF. The CDR3 DNA follows: TGTGCCAGCTCCCCAATTCAGGGGACTGAAGCTTTCTTT.

V usage is TRBV9 and J usage is TRBJ1-1, with a weak D call TRBD1 (5 bases). V lost 2 bases and J lost 0, with 8 bases in between. The CDR3 totals 14 residues. Germline CDR1 SGDLS, CDR2 YYNGEE. CDR3 residues: CASSVRGVNTEAFF. The CDR3 nucleotides are TGTGCCAGCAGCGTCCGGGGGGTGAACACTGAAGCTTTCTTT. The full variable domain, completed using reference TRBV9 and TRBJ1-1, is DSGVTQTPKHLITATGQRVTLRCSPRSGDLSVYWYQQSLDQGLQFLIQYYNGEERAKGNILERFSAQQFPDLHSELNLSSLELGDSALYFCASSVRGVNTEAFFGQGTRLTVV.

The chain employs TRBV5-8 and TRBJ2-7; tentatively, D is TRBD1 (6 bases). CDR1 SGHTS and CDR2 YDEGEE come from the germline V gene. The CDR3 consists of 15 residues. V was clipped by 4 bases and J by 4 bases, with 18 bases between them. The CDR3 sequence: CASSPFMEGGYEQYF. The CDR3 DNA reads TGTGCCAGCAGCCCCTTCATGGAAGGGGGTTACGAGCAGTACTTC.

This clone is a singleton in its sample. V is TRBV7-2 and J is TRBJ2-2; 7 positions match TRBD1. CDR3 size: 17 residues. V lost 0 bases, J lost 2 bases, and 6 bases stayed unmatched. The germline gives CDR1 SGHTA, CDR2 FQGNSA. Here the CDR3 reads CASSLAPVGGNTGELFF. The CDR3 region has the DNA TGTGCCAGCAGCTTAGCTCCAGTAGGGGGCAACACCGGGGAGCTGTTTTTT.

The chain has TRBV9 and TRBJ1-1, with D uncertain. The CDR3 has 11 residues. Germline assignment: CDR1 SGDLS and CDR2 YYNGEE. V shed 0 bases and J shed 9 bases, with 6 bases lying between them. CDR3 sequence: CASSVVNKAFF. The DNA for the CDR3 is TGTGCCAGCAGCGTAGTTAACAAAGCTTTCTTT.